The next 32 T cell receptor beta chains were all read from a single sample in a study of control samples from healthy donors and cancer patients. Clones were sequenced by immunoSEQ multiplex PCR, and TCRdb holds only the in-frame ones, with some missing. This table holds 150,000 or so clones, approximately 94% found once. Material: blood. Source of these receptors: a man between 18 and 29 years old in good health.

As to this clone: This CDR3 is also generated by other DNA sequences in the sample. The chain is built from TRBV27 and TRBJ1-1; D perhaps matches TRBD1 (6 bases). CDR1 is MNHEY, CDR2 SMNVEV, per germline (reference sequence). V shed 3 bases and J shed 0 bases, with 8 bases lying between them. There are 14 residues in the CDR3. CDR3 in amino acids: CASSLDSLNTEAFF. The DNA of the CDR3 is TGTGCCAGCAGTTTGGACAGCCTGAACACTGAAGCTTTCTTT.

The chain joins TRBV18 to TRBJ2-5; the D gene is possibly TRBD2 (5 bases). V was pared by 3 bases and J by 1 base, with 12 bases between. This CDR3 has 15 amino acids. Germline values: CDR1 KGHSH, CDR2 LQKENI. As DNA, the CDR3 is TGTGCCAGCTCACCGCGTGGACTGGTCCAAGAGACCCAGTACTTC. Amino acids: CASSPRGLVQETQYF.

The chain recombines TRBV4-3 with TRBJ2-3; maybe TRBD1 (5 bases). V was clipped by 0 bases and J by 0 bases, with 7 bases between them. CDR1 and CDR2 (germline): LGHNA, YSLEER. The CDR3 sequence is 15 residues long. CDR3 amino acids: CASSQDGASTDTQYF. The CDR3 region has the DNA TGCGCCAGCAGCCAAGATGGGGCGAGCACAGATACGCAGTATTTT.

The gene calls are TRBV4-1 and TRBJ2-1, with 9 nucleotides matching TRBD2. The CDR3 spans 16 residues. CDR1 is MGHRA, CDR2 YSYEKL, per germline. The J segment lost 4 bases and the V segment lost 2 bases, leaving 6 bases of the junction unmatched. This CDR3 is CASSQSQREAYNEQFF. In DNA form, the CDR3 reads TGCGCCAGCAGCCAATCCCAGCGGGAGGCGTACAATGAGCAGTTCTTC.

CDR3 coding DNA: TGTGCCACCAGATACGGACAGGGCAGCTATGGCTACACCTTC. It codes for CATRYGQGSYGYTF. The rearrangement uses TRBV28 and TRBJ1-2, with TRBD1 matching over 8 bases. Germline loops: CDR1 MDHEN, CDR2 SYDVKM. This CDR3 region has 14 residues. V was clipped by 10 bases and J by 4 bases; unmatched bases: 11.

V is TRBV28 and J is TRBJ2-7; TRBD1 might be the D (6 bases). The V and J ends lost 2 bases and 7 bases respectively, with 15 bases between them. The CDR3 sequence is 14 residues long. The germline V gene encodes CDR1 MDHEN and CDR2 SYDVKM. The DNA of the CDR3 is TGTGCCAGCAGTTTAGTACAGGGCCCCTGGGAGCAGTACTTC. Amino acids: CASSLVQGPWEQYF.

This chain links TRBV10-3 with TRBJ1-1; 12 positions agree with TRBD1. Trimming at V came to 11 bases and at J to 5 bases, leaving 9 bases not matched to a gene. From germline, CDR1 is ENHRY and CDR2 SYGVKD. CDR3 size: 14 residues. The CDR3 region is CASTGTGGSTEAFF. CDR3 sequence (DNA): TGTGCCTCGACCGGGACAGGGGGCTCGACTGAAGCTTTCTTT.

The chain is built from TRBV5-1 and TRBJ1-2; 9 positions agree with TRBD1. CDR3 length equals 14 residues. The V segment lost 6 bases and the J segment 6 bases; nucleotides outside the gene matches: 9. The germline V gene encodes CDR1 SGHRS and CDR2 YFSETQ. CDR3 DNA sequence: TGCGCCAGCACCGAGGGGAGGACAGGGGATGGCTACACCTTC. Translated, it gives CASTEGRTGDGYTF.

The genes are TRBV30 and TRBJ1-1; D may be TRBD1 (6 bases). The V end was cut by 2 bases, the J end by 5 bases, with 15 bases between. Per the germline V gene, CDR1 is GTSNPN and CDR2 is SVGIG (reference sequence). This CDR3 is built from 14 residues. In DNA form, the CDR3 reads TGTGCCTGGAGTCCCCACAGGGAATCAACTGAAGCTTTCTTT. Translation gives CAWSPHRESTEAFF. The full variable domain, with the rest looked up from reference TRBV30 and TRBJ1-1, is SQTIHQWPATLVQPVGSPLSLECTVEGTSNPNLYWYRQAAGRGLQLLFYSVGIGQISSEVPQNLSASRPQDRQFILSSKKLLLSDSGFYLCAWSPHRESTEAFFGQGTRLTVV.

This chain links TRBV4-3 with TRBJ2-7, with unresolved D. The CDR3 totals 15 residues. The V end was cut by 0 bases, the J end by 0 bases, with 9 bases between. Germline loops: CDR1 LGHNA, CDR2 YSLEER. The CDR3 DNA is TGCGCCAGCAGCCAAGATGCGGCTAGCTCCTACGAGCAGTACTTC. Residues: CASSQDAASSYEQYF.

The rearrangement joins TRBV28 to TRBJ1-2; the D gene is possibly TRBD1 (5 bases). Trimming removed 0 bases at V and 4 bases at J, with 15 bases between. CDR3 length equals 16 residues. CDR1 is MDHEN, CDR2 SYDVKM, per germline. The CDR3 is CASSLWFEGTAYGYTF. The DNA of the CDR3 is TGTGCCAGCAGTTTATGGTTTGAAGGGACGGCCTATGGCTACACCTTC.

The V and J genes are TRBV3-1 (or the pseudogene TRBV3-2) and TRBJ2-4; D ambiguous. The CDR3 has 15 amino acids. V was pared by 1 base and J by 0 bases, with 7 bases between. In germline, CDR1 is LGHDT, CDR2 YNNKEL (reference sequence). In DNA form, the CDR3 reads TGTGCCAGCAGCCAAGGGCTGAGAGCCAAAAACATTCAGTACTTC. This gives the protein CASSQGLRAKNIQYF.

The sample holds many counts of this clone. CDR3: CAISESGDRGTNYEQYF. CDR3 DNA: TGTGCCATCAGTGAGTCGGGGGACAGGGGGACCAACTACGAGCAGTACTTC. The rearrangement uses TRBV10-3 and TRBJ2-7; 11 bases line up with TRBD1. Germline CDR1 reads ENHRY; CDR2 reads SYGVKD. J lost 3 bases, V lost 0 bases, and 7 bases had no gene match. The CDR3 contains 17 residues.

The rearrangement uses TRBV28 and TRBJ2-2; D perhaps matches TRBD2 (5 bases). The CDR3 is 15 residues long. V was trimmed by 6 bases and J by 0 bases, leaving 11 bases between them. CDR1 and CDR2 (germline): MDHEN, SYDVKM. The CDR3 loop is CASSYLLANTGELFF. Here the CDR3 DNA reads TGTGCCAGCAGCTATCTACTAGCGAACACCGGGGAGCTGTTTTTT.

CDR3 DNA: TGCGCCAGCGTTCCCGGGGGAGGGGTTAGCACAGATACGCAGTATTTT. It encodes CASVPGGGVSTDTQYF. The chain carries TRBV5-1 and TRBJ2-3; 7 positions agree with TRBD2. V trimming: 7 bases; J trimming: 0 bases; junction bases outside the gene matches: 11. CDR3 length: 16 residues. In germline, CDR1 is SGHRS, CDR2 YFSETQ.

The CDR3 loop reads CASGDTGNEGKLFF. CDR3 coding DNA: TGTGCCAGCGGTGATACAGGGAATGAGGGAAAACTGTTTTTT. The chain is built from TRBV9 and TRBJ1-4; perhaps TRBD1 as D (6 bases). Germline CDR1 is SGDLS and CDR2 is YYNGEE. The CDR3 length is 14 residues. V dropped 7 bases and J dropped 10 bases, with 20 bases sitting between them. The variable domain in full, completed from reference TRBV9 and TRBJ1-4, reads DSGVTQTPKHLITATGQRVTLRCSPRSGDLSVYWYQQSLDQGLQFLIQYYNGEERAKGNILERFSAQQFPDLHSELNLSSLELGDSALYFCASGDTGNEGKLFFGSGTQLSVL.

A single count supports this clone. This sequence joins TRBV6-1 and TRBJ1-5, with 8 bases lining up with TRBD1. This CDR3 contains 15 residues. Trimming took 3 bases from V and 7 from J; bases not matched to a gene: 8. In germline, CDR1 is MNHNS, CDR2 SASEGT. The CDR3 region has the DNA TGTGCCAGCAGTGACACGACAGGGGATTACCAGCCCCAGCATTTT. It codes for CASSDTTGDYQPQHF.

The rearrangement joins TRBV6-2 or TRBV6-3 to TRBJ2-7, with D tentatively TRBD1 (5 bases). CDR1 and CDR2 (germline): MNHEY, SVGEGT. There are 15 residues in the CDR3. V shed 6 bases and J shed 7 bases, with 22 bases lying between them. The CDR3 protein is CASSRDTLAGSEQYF. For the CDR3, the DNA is TGTGCCAGCAGCCGCGACACCCTGGCAGGGTCTGAGCAGTACTTC.

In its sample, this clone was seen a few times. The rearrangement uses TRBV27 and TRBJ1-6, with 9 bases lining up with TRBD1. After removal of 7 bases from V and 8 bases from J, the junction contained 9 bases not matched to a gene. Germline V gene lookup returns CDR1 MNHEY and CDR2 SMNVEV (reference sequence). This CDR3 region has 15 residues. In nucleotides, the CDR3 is TGTGCCAGCAACCCCGGACAGGGGAGCCATTCACCCCTCCACTTT. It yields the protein CASNPGQGSHSPLHF.

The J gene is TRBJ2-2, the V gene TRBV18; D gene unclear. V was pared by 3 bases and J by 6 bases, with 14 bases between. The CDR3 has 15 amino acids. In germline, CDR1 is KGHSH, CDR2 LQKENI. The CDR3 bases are TGTGCCAGCTCACCCGAACAATCCCGCGCCGGGGAGCTGTTTTTT. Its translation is CASSPEQSRAGELFF.

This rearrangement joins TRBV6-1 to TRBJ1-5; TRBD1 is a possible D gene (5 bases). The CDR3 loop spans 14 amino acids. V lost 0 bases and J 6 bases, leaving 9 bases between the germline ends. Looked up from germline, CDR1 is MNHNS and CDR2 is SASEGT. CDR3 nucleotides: TGTGCCAGCAGTGAAGCGCGGGGGGGTCAGCCCCAGCATTTT. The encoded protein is CASSEARGGQPQHF.

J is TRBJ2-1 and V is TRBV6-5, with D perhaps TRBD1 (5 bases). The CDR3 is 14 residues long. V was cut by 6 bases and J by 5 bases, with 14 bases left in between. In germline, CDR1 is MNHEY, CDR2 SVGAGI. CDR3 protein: CASSRTRYNNEQFF. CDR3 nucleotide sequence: TGTGCCAGCAGCAGGACACGGTACAACAATGAGCAGTTCTTC.

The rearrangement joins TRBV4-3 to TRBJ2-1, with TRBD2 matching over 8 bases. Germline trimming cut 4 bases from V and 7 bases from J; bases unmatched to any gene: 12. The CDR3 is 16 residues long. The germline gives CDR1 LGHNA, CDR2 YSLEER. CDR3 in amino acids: CASSLSPSGGTNEQFF. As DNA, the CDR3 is TGCGCCAGCAGCCTTAGTCCTTCGGGAGGGACGAATGAGCAGTTCTTC.

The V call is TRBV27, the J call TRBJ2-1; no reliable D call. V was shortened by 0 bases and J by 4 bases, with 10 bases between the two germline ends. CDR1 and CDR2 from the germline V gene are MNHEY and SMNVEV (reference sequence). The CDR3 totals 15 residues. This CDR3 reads CASSLSSSRYNEQFF. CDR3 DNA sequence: TGTGCCAGCAGTTTATCGAGCAGCAGGTACAATGAGCAGTTCTTC.

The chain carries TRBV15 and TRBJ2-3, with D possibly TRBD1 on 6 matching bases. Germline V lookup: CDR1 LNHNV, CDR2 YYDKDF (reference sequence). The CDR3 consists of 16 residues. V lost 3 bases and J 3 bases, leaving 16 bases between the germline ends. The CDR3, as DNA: TGTGCCACCAGCAGGGCCACAGGGATGGGAACAGATACGCAGTATTTT. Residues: CATSRATGMGTDTQYF.

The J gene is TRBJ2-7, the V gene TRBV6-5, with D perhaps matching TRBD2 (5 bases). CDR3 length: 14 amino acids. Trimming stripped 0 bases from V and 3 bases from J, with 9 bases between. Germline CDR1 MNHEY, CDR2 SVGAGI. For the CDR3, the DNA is TGTGCCAGCAGTTACTCTGAGGGAGTCTACGAGCAGTACTTC. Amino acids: CASSYSEGVYEQYF.

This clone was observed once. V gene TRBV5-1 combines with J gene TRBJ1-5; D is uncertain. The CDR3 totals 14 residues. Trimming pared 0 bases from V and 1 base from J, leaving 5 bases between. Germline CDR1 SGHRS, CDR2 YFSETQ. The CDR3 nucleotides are TGCGCCAGCAGCTTGGATGGCAGCAATCAGCCCCAGCATTTT. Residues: CASSLDGSNQPQHF.

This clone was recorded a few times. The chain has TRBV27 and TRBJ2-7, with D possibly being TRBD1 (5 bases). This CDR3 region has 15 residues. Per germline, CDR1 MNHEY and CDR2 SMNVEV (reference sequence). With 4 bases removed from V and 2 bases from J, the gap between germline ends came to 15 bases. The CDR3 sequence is CASSSSYRPPYEQYF. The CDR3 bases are TGTGCCAGCAGTTCCTCATACAGGCCGCCCTACGAGCAGTACTTC.

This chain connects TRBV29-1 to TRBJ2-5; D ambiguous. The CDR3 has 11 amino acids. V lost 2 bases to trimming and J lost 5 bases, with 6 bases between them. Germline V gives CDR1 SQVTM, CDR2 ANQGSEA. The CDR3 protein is CSVERVETQYF. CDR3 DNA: TGCAGCGTTGAAAGGGTGGAGACCCAGTACTTC.

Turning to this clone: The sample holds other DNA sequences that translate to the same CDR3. The CDR3 DNA follows: TGTGCCAGCAGCCTCGACACTGAAGCTTTCTTT. Its translation: CASSLDTEAFF. The J gene is TRBJ1-1, the V gene TRBV7-9; no reliable D call. V was trimmed by 5 bases and J by 3 bases, leaving 4 bases between them. The CDR3 loop spans 11 amino acids. Germline V lookup: CDR1 SEHNR, CDR2 FQNEAQ (reference sequence).

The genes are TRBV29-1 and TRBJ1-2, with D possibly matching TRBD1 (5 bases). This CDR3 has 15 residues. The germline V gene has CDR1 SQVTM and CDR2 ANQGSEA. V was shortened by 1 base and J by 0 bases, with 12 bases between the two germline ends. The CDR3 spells CSVEGGTSTNYGYTF. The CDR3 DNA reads TGCAGCGTTGAAGGCGGGACTTCAACTAACTATGGCTACACCTTC.

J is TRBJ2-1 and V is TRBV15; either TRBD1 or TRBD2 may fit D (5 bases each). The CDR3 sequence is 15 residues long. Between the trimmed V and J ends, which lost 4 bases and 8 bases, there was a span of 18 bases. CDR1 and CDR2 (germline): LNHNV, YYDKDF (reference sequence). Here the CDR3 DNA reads TGTGCCACCAGCATGGAGAGGGGACGATCGGATGAGCAGTTCTTC. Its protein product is CATSMERGRSDEQFF. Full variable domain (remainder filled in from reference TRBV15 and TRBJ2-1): DAMVIQNPRYQVTQFGKPVTLSCSQTLNHNVMYWYQQKSSQAPKLLFHYYDKDFNNEADTPDNFQSRRPNTSFCFLDIRSPGLGDTAMYLCATSMERGRSDEQFFGPGTRLTVL.